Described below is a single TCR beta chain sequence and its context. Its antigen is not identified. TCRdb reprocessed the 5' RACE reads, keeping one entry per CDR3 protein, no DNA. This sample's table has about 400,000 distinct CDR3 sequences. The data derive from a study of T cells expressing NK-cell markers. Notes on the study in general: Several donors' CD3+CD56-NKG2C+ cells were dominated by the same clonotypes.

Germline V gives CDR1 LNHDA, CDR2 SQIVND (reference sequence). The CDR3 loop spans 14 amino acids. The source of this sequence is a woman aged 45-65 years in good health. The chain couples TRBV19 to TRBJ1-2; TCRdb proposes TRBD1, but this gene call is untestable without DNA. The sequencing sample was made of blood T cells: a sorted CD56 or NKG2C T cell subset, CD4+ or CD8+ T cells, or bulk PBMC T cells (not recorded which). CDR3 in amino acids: CASSIGTGLEGYTF.